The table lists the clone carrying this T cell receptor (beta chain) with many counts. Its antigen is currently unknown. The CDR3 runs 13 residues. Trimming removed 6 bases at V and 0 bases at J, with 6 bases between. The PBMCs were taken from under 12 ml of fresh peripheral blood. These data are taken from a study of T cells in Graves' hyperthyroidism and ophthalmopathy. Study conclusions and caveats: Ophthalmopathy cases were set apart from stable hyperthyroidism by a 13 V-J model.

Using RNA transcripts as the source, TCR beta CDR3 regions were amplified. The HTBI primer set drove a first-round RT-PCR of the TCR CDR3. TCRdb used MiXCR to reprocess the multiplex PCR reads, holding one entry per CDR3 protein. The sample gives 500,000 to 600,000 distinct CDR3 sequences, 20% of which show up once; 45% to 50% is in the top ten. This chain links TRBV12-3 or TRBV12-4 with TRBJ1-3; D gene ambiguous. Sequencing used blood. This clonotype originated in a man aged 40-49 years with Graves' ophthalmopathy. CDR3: CASRPPSGNTIYF. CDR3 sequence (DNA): TGTGCCAGCAGACCCCCCTCTGGAAACACCATATATTTT.